This T cell receptor (beta chain) appears in the sequencing data of a study of T cells in Graves' hyperthyroidism and ophthalmopathy. Looked up from germline, CDR1 is MNHEY and CDR2 is SMNVEV (reference sequence). The CDR3 is 16 amino acids. With 6 bases removed from V and 2 bases from J, the gap between germline ends came to 17 bases. Amplification targeted TCR beta CDR3 regions from RNA transcripts. TCR CDR3 underwent first-round RT-PCR with the HTBI primer set. One entry per CDR3 protein results from TCRdb running MiXCR on the multiplex PCR reads. The table records 300,000 to 450,000 distinct CDR3 sequences, about 15% of them present only once. This clonotype came up many times.

The receptor's source is a woman in her sixties or seventies with Graves' hyperthyroidism. The source material was blood. The rearrangement links TRBV27 to TRBJ1-5; TRBD1 is a possible D gene (6 bases). The CDR3 sequence: CASRKEGVGGNQPQHF. The CDR3 region has the DNA TGTGCCAGCAGAAAGGAGGGGGTAGGGGGCAATCAGCCCCAGCATTTT.